This entry describes one TCR beta chain. The antigen is unknown. The germline CDR1 and CDR2 sequences are MDHEN and SYDVKM. This CDR3 is 18 amino acids long. Trimming removed 6 bases from V and 1 base from J; junction bases left unmatched: 12. The entry originates in a study of shared clonotypes between healthy human individuals. Study findings and constraints: A handful of donors showed sharing of 4.5% to 6% of naive CD4 clonotypes.

Each cell subset's genomic DNA was divided evenly among several immunoSEQ plates. TCRdb keeps only in-frame clones here, not all; method: immunoSEQ multiplex PCR. This sample has some 2.4 million clones, with 93% found just once. The study enrolled healthy HIV-negative adults without recent acute infections or vaccinations as donors. The authors divided CD4+ cells into CD45RA+ naive and CD45RA-negative memory subsets. Sequencing input: naive CD4+ T cells from PBMCs. The subset here: CD45RA+ positively selected. V gene TRBV28 combines with J gene TRBJ2-2, with 9 bases matching TRBD1. This TCR was sampled from a man aged 18 to 35 in good health. Some clones in this sample may be carry-over from other donors' samples. In nucleotides, the CDR3 is TGTGCCAGCAGAGCTTCACCCGGGACAGGGTTGAACACCGGGGAGCTGTTTTTT. It encodes CASRASPGTGLNTGELFF.